This entry features one TCR beta chain sequence. What it binds is unknown. Construction of the TCRbeta library involved unique molecular identifiers. MiXCR was run by TCRdb on the PCR reads, yielding one entry per CDR3 protein. The repertoire holds around 490,000 distinct CDR3 sequences, over 10% seen once, with 14% in the top ten. The CDR3 extends over 12 amino acids. The V end was cut by 6 bases, the J end by 7 bases, with 10 bases between. CDR1 is SGHTA, CDR2 FQGNSA, per germline. The data stem from a study of T-cell reconstitution after alpha-beta-depleted transplantation in children. The study's findings and limits: Diversity of TCRbeta at day 60 was high in some patients, arising from surviving recipient T cells and thymic progenitors. As was reported, about two months after transplant, alpha-beta T cells came from several hundred expanded graft clones. T-cell counts and diversity at one year post-transplant came mainly from newly produced T cells.

The gene calls are TRBV7-2 and TRBJ2-1; no clear D gene. This TCR came from a female patient aged 2 to 10 who had a stem cell transplant for aplastic anemia, so the T cells may come from the graft donor. Sequences were derived from PBMCs, mostly from graft donor cells, sampled 180 days after TCRalphabeta/CD19-depleted stem cell transplant. The CDR3 DNA reads as TGTGCCAGCAGATCAGTGCGGAATGAGCAGTTCTTC. It yields the protein CASRSVRNEQFF.